These T cell receptor beta chains were read from a single sample in a study of brain T cells in children with intractable seizures. Using immunoSEQ multiplex PCR, the repertoire was profiled, and TCRdb retains in-frame clones only, with some absent. The sample yields about 340,000 clones, 85% to 95% seen once. The sample was peripheral blood, taken roughly 5 months after surgery. The receptors were gathered from a boy under two years old with tuberous sclerosis and intractable seizures. CDR3s include the opening cysteine and the closing phenylalanine or tryptophan. The order of the fields is V gene, clone size, J gene, D gene, CDR3 DNA, CDR3 protein. The D gene is left open where the match is weak. Clone sizes are given selectively: once, few, many, or a class where the clone is expanded.

TRBV7-3	NA	TRBJ2-1	NA	TGTGCCAGCAGCACTACTCCGACAGCCTACAATGAGCAGTTCTTC	CASSTTPTAYNEQFF
TRBV15	NA	TRBJ2-7	NA	TGTGCCACCAGCAGAGAGCAGGGCCGCTCCTACGAGCAGTACTTT	CATSREQGRSYEQYF
TRBV18	NA	TRBJ1-1	TRBD1	TGTGCCAGCTCACCCCGGGACAGGGGACCGAACACTGAAGCTTTCTTT	CASSPRDRGPNTEAFF
TRBV30	NA	TRBJ1-4	NA	TGTGCCTGGGGCGGTGGAACTAATGAAAAACTGTTTTTT	CAWGGGTNEKLFF
TRBV5-6	few	TRBJ2-3	NA	TGTGCCAGCAGCCACACCTCAAGCACAGATACGCAGTATTTT	CASSHTSSTDTQYF
TRBV5-4	once	TRBJ2-7	TRBD2	TGTGCCAGCAGCCGGGGCGGGAGTTACGACGAGCAGTACTTC	CASSRGGSYDEQYF
TRBV6-5	NA	TRBJ2-3	TRBD1	TGTGCCAGCAGGGAGGGACAGGGGGCAGATACGCAGTATTTT	CASREGQGADTQYF
TRBV5-4	NA	TRBJ1-1	NA	TGTGCCAGCAGCTTGGTCGACAGACTGAACACTGAAGCTTTCTTT	CASSLVDRLNTEAFF
TRBV7-3	NA	TRBJ2-5	TRBD2	TGTGCCAGCAGCGGACTAGCCCAAGAGACCCAGTACTTC	CASSGLAQETQYF
TRBV15	NA	TRBJ2-3	NA	TGTGCCACCAGTTCCAGGACGGGCGGCACAGATACGCAGTATTTT	CATSSRTGGTDTQYF
TRBV27	NA	TRBJ1-1	NA	TGTGCCAGCAGTCCCCGGACAGCTTACATGAACACTGAAGCTTTCTTT	CASSPRTAYMNTEAFF
TRBV2	NA	TRBJ1-2	NA	TGTGCCAGCAGTGAAATGAACGGGGCTCCGGGCTATGGCTACACCTTC	CASSEMNGAPGYGYTF
TRBV5-1	NA	TRBJ2-1	NA	TGCGCCAGCAGCTTCGGGACAAGCTACAATGAGCAGTTCTTC	CASSFGTSYNEQFF
TRBV11-2	NA	TRBJ1-1	NA	TGTGCCAGCAGCTCCCCAGGGTACACTGAAGCTTTCTTT	CASSSPGYTEAFF
TRBV7-3	NA	TRBJ2-6	NA	TGTGCCAGCAGCCTCTGGGGTTCTGGGGCCAACGTCCTGACTTTC	CASSLWGSGANVLTF
TRBV7-9	NA	TRBJ1-1	NA	TGTGCCAGCAGCCGAGGGGGTTGGGGGCAAACTGAAGCTTTCTTT	CASSRGGWGQTEAFF
TRBV9	NA	TRBJ1-2	NA	TGTGCCAGCAGCGTAGAACCGTCGACCTATGGCTACACCTTC	CASSVEPSTYGYTF
TRBV4-2	NA	TRBJ2-1	TRBD2	TGTGCCAGCAGCCAAGCGGGACTAGCCGACGAGCAGTTCTTC	CASSQAGLADEQFF
TRBV6-4	NA	TRBJ1-4	NA	TGTGCCAGCAGCGGCAGGGATACAACTAATGAAAAACTGTTTTTT	CASSGRDTTNEKLFF
TRBV15	NA	TRBJ2-7	NA	TGTGCCACCAGCAGAGATGCTGCGGACGAGCAGTACTTC	CATSRDAADEQYF
TRBV7-3	NA	TRBJ2-5	TRBD2	TGTGCCAGCAGCTTATTGGGTTCGCGACTAGCGGAAAACAATCAAGAGACCCAGTACTTC	CASSLLGSRLAENNQETQYF
TRBV6-5	NA	TRBJ1-1	NA	TGTGCCAGCGCCCATGGGGGGGGCACTGAAGCTTTCTTT	CASAHGGGTEAFF
TRBV5-1	NA	TRBJ2-3	TRBD2	TGCGCCAGCGGTCCGACTAGCGGGAGATCCGCAGATACGCAGTATTTT	CASGPTSGRSADTQYF
TRBV3-1/TRBV3-2	NA	TRBJ2-7	NA	TGTGCCAGCAGCCATAGCGGACTCTCCTACGAGCAGTACTTC	CASSHSGLSYEQYF
TRBV2	NA	TRBJ2-1	NA	TGTGCCAGCACCTCTGCCGGTCTTGTGTATGAGCAGTTCTTC	CASTSAGLVYEQFF
TRBV5-6	NA	TRBJ2-5	NA	TGTGCCAGCAGCTTCCAGAGGGCTTGGGAGACCCAGTACTTC	CASSFQRAWETQYF
TRBV18	NA	TRBJ2-6	NA	TGTGCCAGCTCACCACCGTTAGGTCCTGGGGCCAACGTCCTGACTTTC	CASSPPLGPGANVLTF
TRBV3-1/TRBV3-2	NA	TRBJ2-5	TRBD2	TGTGCCAGCAGCCAAGGACTAGCGGGAGAGACCCAGTACTTC	CASSQGLAGETQYF
TRBV7-8	NA	TRBJ2-3	TRBD2	TGTGCCAGCAGCTTAGTCGGGGGGGCCACAGATACGCAGTATTTT	CASSLVGGATDTQYF
TRBV28	NA	TRBJ2-7	NA	TGTGCCAGCAGCCCCCGACAGGACCTGAGCTCCTACGAGCAGTACTTC	CASSPRQDLSSYEQYF
TRBV5-8	NA	TRBJ2-7	NA	TGTGCCAGCAGCTTTTCCGCCTACGAGCAGTACTTC	CASSFSAYEQYF
TRBV7-6	NA	TRBJ2-7	NA	TGTGCCAGCAGCTTAGGGACTGGTGCTTTTTCCTACGAGCAGTACTTC	CASSLGTGAFSYEQYF
TRBV6-5	NA	TRBJ1-1	NA	TGTGCCAGCAGTTCCCCGGGATCTGTGACTGAAGCTTTCTTT	CASSSPGSVTEAFF
TRBV7-2	NA	TRBJ2-5	TRBD2	TGTGCCAGCAGCTTAGCAGGACTAGCGGGGGGTCAAGAGACCCAGTACTTC	CASSLAGLAGGQETQYF
TRBV19	NA	TRBJ2-3	NA	TGTGCCAGTAGTATAGGGGGAGGGGGCTGGAAAGATACGCAGTATTTT	CASSIGGGGWKDTQYF
TRBV4-2	NA	TRBJ2-1	TRBD2	TGTGCCAGCAGCCAAGATCTAGCGGGGGGAAATGAGCAGTTCTTC	CASSQDLAGGNEQFF
TRBV9	NA	TRBJ2-3	NA	TGTGCCAGCAGCGTAGCTTCGTCAGATACGCAGTATTTT	CASSVASSDTQYF
TRBV2	once	TRBJ1-6	NA	TGTGCCAGCAGTTTGAACCAGGGTGGAAATTCACCCCTCCACTTT	CASSLNQGGNSPLHF
TRBV9	NA	TRBJ2-1	NA	TGTGCCAGCAGCGTGCGGGGCTACAATGAGCAGTTCTTC	CASSVRGYNEQFF
TRBV7-2	NA	TRBJ2-3	TRBD2	TGTGCCAGCACCCCACTAGCGGGGGGCCTCCTTAGCACAGATACGCAGTATTTT	CASTPLAGGLLSTDTQYF
TRBV11-2	NA	TRBJ2-7	NA	TGTGCCAGCAGCTTAGCCTGGGACAACTCCTACGAGCAGTACTTC	CASSLAWDNSYEQYF
TRBV18	once	TRBJ1-4	NA	TGTGCCAGCTCACTTGGCATCTCTGAAAAACTGTTTTTT	CASSLGISEKLFF
TRBV5-1	NA	TRBJ2-1	NA	TGCGCCAGCAGCTTGGGTAGCGAGGCTGAGCAGTTCTTC	CASSLGSEAEQFF
TRBV2	NA	TRBJ2-7	NA	TGTGCCAGCAGTGAAGCGCTCACTAGGGCCTACGAGCAGTACTTC	CASSEALTRAYEQYF
TRBV6-5	NA	TRBJ2-2	TRBD1	TGTGCCAGCAGTTACGGGACAGGGAGCACCGGGGAGCTGTTTTTT	CASSYGTGSTGELFF
TRBV2	NA	TRBJ2-1	NA	TGTGCCAGCAGTAACCGGGAGCAGTTCTTC	CASSNREQFF
TRBV7-9	few	TRBJ2-1	TRBD2	TGTGCCAGCAGCTTGCGGGAGGCCTACAATGAGCAGTTCTTC	CASSLREAYNEQFF
TRBV19	NA	TRBJ1-5	NA	TGTGCCAGTAGGACGGGCAATCAGCCCCAGCATTTT	CASRTGNQPQHF
TRBV3-1/TRBV3-2	NA	TRBJ1-2	NA	TGTGCCAGCAGCCAAGTCTTCGGGGGGCAAACTAACTATGGCTACACCTTC	CASSQVFGGQTNYGYTF
TRBV20-1	NA	TRBJ1-2	NA	TGCAGTGCTAGTTCTTTCGGGGTTTTTGGCTACACCTTC	CSASSFGVFGYTF
TRBV5-4	NA	TRBJ1-6	NA	TGTGCCAGCAGACCCGGGACAACAAATAATTCACCCCTCCACTTT	CASRPGTTNNSPLHF
TRBV13	NA	TRBJ1-2	NA	TGTGCCAGCAGCTTAGTGGGCAGGGGCCTTAACTATGGCTACACCTTC	CASSLVGRGLNYGYTF
TRBV19	NA	TRBJ1-1	NA	TGTGCCAGTAGAGTTGGGACACCGAACACTGAAGCTTTCTTT	CASRVGTPNTEAFF